Listed here is a single TCR beta chain. This CDR3 has 15 residues. The V and J ends lost 3 bases and 0 bases, in that order; junction bases with no gene match: 5. Germline V gives CDR1 SGDLS, CDR2 YYNGEE. The sample is drawn from a study of blood T cell repertoires in COVID-19. Study details: Specimens from acute and convalescent COVID-19 originated in the United States, Italy and Spain. In each case, the material was cDNA or gDNA derived from T cells, B-cell-depleted T cells, or PBMCs.

Clinical history reported by participants formed the basis on which cohorts were assigned. Within the 2 weeks before study entry, each person in the exposed group met a COVID-19 case. Some clones are missing from TCRdb's copy, which holds only in-frame ones; the method was immunoSEQ multiplex PCR. Altogether 250,000 to 300,000 clones are present, 80% to 85% being singletons, with the ten largest covering about 5%. The sample taken for sequencing was PBMCs or T cells enriched from blood (not recorded which). The J gene is TRBJ1-1, the V gene TRBV9, with TRBD1 identical over 7 bases. This clonotype was obtained from a man aged 40-49 years who had been exposed to COVID-19. The CDR3 reads CASSAQTGMNTEAFF. DNA for the CDR3: TGTGCCAGCAGCGCTCAGACAGGGATGAACACTGAAGCTTTCTTT.